These 19 T cell receptor beta chains were sequenced from one sample in a study of OX40 agonist ivuxolimab in advanced cancers. The data were produced by immunoSEQ multiplex PCR, yet TCRdb's version contains in-frame clones alone and is incomplete. Of fewer than 40,000 clones detected, around 88% appear once; the ten largest clones hold about 32%. Here the sequenced sample was CD4+ or CD8+ T cells sorted from blood, taken in a trial of the OX40 agonist ivuxolimab. Receptor source: an adult with an advanced solid tumor such as melanoma, head and neck, liver or kidney cancer.

The chain uses TRBV7-9 and TRBJ2-5; D not resolved. V was shortened by 1 base and J by 3 bases, with 12 bases between the two germline ends. Germline assignment: CDR1 SEHNR and CDR2 FQNEAQ (reference sequence). The length of the CDR3 is 15 residues. As DNA, the CDR3 is TGTGCCAGCAGCTTAGTGCAGCTTCGTGAAGAGACCCAGTACTTC. Amino acid sequence: CASSLVQLREETQYF.

The chain has TRBV11-2 and TRBJ2-7; D unclear. This CDR3 is 12 amino acids long. V was clipped by 5 bases and J by 6 bases, with 11 bases between them. Germline V gene sequence: CDR1 SGHAT, CDR2 FQNNGV. The CDR3 DNA reads TGTGCCAGCAGCCCCTCGCCGACCGAGCAGTACTTC. It yields the protein CASSPSPTEQYF.

The chain employs TRBV6-5 and TRBJ2-7; weak D call: TRBD1 (6 bases). Deletions cut 6 bases from V and 3 bases from J, with 15 bases between. The CDR3 consists of 14 residues. The V gene's germline CDR1 is MNHEY and CDR2 SVGAGI. Here the CDR3 DNA reads TGTGCCAGCAGGGGCCGAGGACAGCTCTACGAGCAGTACTTC. Residues: CASRGRGQLYEQYF.

A remark on this clone: The same CDR3 arises from other DNA sequences in this sample as well. This chain connects TRBV7-6 to TRBJ2-7; D ambiguous. This CDR3 contains 14 residues. V gave up 3 bases and J gave up 0 bases, with 9 bases separating them. Germline CDR1 SGHVS, CDR2 FNYEAQ. CDR3 region: CASSFPAASYEQYF. The DNA of the CDR3 is TGTGCCAGCAGCTTCCCGGCGGCCTCCTACGAGCAGTACTTC.

This clone was found once. This chain joins TRBV28 and TRBJ2-4, with no clear D. This CDR3 has 16 amino acids. The germline V gene has CDR1 MDHEN and CDR2 SYDVKM. Between the trimmed V and J ends, which lost 5 bases and 3 bases, there was a span of 17 bases. As DNA, the CDR3 is TGTGCCAGCAGTCCCAGAGGTGGGGTAGGCAAAAACATTCAGTACTTC. Translating gives CASSPRGGVGKNIQYF.

V usage is TRBV28 and J usage is TRBJ1-4, with a possible D match to TRBD1 (6 bases). The V gene's germline CDR1 is MDHEN and CDR2 SYDVKM. The CDR3 contains 14 residues. V gave up 5 bases and J gave up 8 bases, with 15 bases separating them. The CDR3 is CASSPTGIGEKLFF. The CDR3 DNA is TGTGCCAGCAGTCCTACAGGGATCGGGGAAAAACTGTTTTTT.

This clone ranks as medium-sized. The rearrangement joins TRBV19 to TRBJ1-2, with D possibly being TRBD1 (5 bases). The CDR3 extends over 14 amino acids. Germline V gene lookup returns CDR1 LNHDA and CDR2 SQIVND (reference sequence). V lost 0 bases to trimming and J lost 2 bases, with 7 bases between them. The DNA of the CDR3 is TGTGCCAGTAGTATAGATAACAGGAACTATGGCTACACCTTC. The encoded protein is CASSIDNRNYGYTF.

V is TRBV10-1 and J is TRBJ2-2; 8 bases are a match to TRBD2. The CDR3 runs to 17 residues. Trimming removed 0 bases from V and 4 bases from J; junction bases left unmatched: 7. Per germline, CDR1 WNHNN and CDR2 SYGVQD (reference sequence). The CDR3 spells CASSESIPGGVTGELFF. The CDR3 DNA sequence: TGCGCCAGCAGTGAGTCGATCCCGGGAGGGGTCACCGGGGAGCTGTTTTTT.

The chain recombines TRBV6-6 with TRBJ2-1, with 8 bases matching TRBD2. Per the germline V gene, CDR1 is MNHNY and CDR2 is SVGAGI (reference sequence). Losses at the gene ends were 4 bases for V and 4 bases for J; bases not matched to a gene: 6. The length of the CDR3 is 15 residues. Here the CDR3 DNA reads TGTGCCAGCAGTTCGAAGGCGGGAGGTTACAATGAGCAGTTCTTC. Protein: CASSSKAGGYNEQFF.

The rearrangement links TRBV6-6 to TRBJ2-2; tentative D call: TRBD1 (5 bases). The V gene lost 5 bases and the J gene lost 4 bases, with 17 bases spanning the gap. The CDR3 has 16 amino acids. Germline CDR1 and CDR2: MNHNY and SVGAGI (reference sequence). The CDR3 coding sequence is TGTGCCAGCAGTCCCCGAGGCAGGGTAGCCACCGGGGAGCTGTTTTTT. Its translation is CASSPRGRVATGELFF.

The CDR3 sequence is CASSVSRGSNGELFF. The CDR3 nucleotides are TGTGCCAGCAGCGTCTCCAGGGGAAGTAACGGGGAGCTGTTTTTT. The chain couples TRBV9 to TRBJ2-2; tentatively, D is TRBD1 (6 bases). Deletions cut 2 bases from V and 7 bases from J, with 15 bases between. Germline-derived CDR1 and CDR2 are SGDLS and YYNGEE. The CDR3 consists of 15 residues.

The gene calls are TRBV7-9 and TRBJ2-7; 11 bases map to TRBD1. V trimming: 5 bases; J trimming: 4 bases; junction bases outside the gene matches: 7. The CDR3 is 15 amino acids. Germline V gene sequence: CDR1 SEHNR, CDR2 FQNEAQ (reference sequence). CDR3 protein: CASSPLDRGLYEQYF. The CDR3 nucleotides read TGTGCCAGCAGCCCCTTGGACAGGGGGCTTTACGAGCAGTACTTC. Based on the CDR3 plus reference TRBV7-9 and TRBJ2-7, the full variable domain is DTGVSQNPRHKITKRGQNVTFRCDPISEHNRLYWYRQTLGQGPEFLTYFQNEAQLEKSRLLSDRFSAERPKGSFSTLEIQRTEQGDSAMYLCASSPLDRGLYEQYFGPGTRLTVT.

The genes are TRBV9 and TRBJ2-1; D is uncertain. CDR1 and CDR2 from the germline V gene are SGDLS and YYNGEE. This CDR3 has 16 residues. Between the trimmed V and J ends, which lost 0 bases and 4 bases, there was a span of 14 bases. The CDR3 loop is CASSVETRLAYNEQFF. CDR3 nucleotides: TGTGCCAGCAGCGTAGAGACCCGTCTGGCTTACAATGAGCAGTTCTTC.

The chain recombines TRBV25-1 with TRBJ2-7; maybe TRBD2 (6 bases). The germline V and J ends were trimmed by 8 bases and 1 base, with 6 bases remaining between them. The CDR3 sequence is 11 residues long. The germline V gene has CDR1 MGHDK and CDR2 SYGVNS. The CDR3 DNA sequence: TGTGCCAGCGGAGGGTCCTACGAGCAGTACTTC. Translating it yields CASGGSYEQYF.

This chain joins TRBV19 and TRBJ1-1; no reliable D call. CDR3 length: 15 residues. CDR1 LNHDA and CDR2 SQIVND come from the germline V gene (reference sequence). V was pared by 3 bases and J by 2 bases, with 13 bases between. CDR3 coding DNA: TGTGCCAGTAGTATCGGCCTCATGGGTAACACTGAAGCTTTCTTT. Translating it yields CASSIGLMGNTEAFF.

This chain connects TRBV29-1 to TRBJ2-7; either TRBD1 or TRBD2 may fit D (6 bases each). Trimming took 7 bases from V and 0 from J, leaving 13 bases between them. The CDR3 runs 13 residues. The V gene's germline CDR1 is SQVTM and CDR2 ANQGSEA. This CDR3 reads CSATGRNSYEQYF. The CDR3 DNA sequence: TGCAGCGCCACAGGGAGGAACTCCTACGAGCAGTACTTC.

The chain has TRBV27 and TRBJ2-7; 8 bases agree with TRBD1. This CDR3 is built from 15 residues. Germline V gene sequence: CDR1 MNHEY, CDR2 SMNVEV (reference sequence). The trim removed 8 bases at V and 4 bases at J, leaving 13 bases unmatched. CDR3 sequence (DNA): TGTGCCAGCTCGCAACCGGGCAGGGGGCCATACGAGCAGTACTTC. It encodes CASSQPGRGPYEQYF.

V usage is TRBV5-4 and J usage is TRBJ2-1; 11 bases map to TRBD2. With V trimmed by 3 bases and J by 3 bases, 5 bases remained unmatched. CDR1 is SGHNT, CDR2 YYREEE, per germline (reference sequence). This CDR3 is built from 16 residues. The CDR3 DNA reads TGTGCCAGCAGCTCCCCGGGACTAGCGGTCTACAATGAGCAGTTCTTC. It codes for CASSSPGLAVYNEQFF.

The V and J genes are TRBV10-3 and TRBJ1-1, with 8 bases aligning to TRBD1. Germline lookup yields CDR1 ENHRY and CDR2 SYGVKD. V shed 4 bases and J 5 bases; nucleotides not matched to a gene: 9. The CDR3 runs to 15 residues. The CDR3 sequence: CAISGAQGAGTEAFF. DNA of the CDR3: TGTGCCATCAGTGGGGCGCAGGGGGCAGGAACTGAAGCTTTCTTT.